The text below deals with one TCR beta chain. This table comes from immunoSEQ multiplex PCR, and its TCRdb copy is limited to in-frame clones, with some not included. Of some 150,000 clones listed, around 87% are singletons. The record originates from a study of blood T cell repertoires in COVID-19. The CDR3 covers 15 residues. Trimming removed 3 bases at V and 2 bases at J, with 8 bases between. Looked up from germline, CDR1 is MGHRA and CDR2 is YSYEKL. The source of this sequence is a woman aged 55-70 years with active or convalescent COVID-19. The chain is built from TRBV4-1 and TRBJ1-6; D is ambiguous. Specimen: peripheral blood. As DNA, the CDR3 is TGCGCCAGCAGCCAGCGAGGCGCCTATAATTCACCCCTCCACTTT. It specifies CASSQRGAYNSPLHF.